Included here is one T cell receptor beta chain sequence, with context. These data come from a study of PD-L1 blockade in urothelial cancer. Produced via immunoSEQ multiplex PCR; TCRdb's table is partial and in-frame only. The repertoire holds tens of thousands of clones, with over 80% as singletons. Noted time point: pretreatment peripheral blood. CDR3 length: 16 residues. The sequences come from PBMCs, collected around atezolizumab (anti-PD-L1) treatment. This TCR derives from a woman aged 65 to 85 with urothelial cancer. V and J are TRBV21-1 and TRBJ1-2; TRBD1, the D gene given by the table, was not confirmed from the DNA. TRBV21-1 is given as a pseudogene. In DNA, the CDR3 is TGTGCCAGCAGCGCCTGGTCCGAGACAGGGCACTATGGCTACACCTTC. Its protein product is CASSAWSETGHYGYTF.